This T cell receptor (beta chain) was documented in a study of cytomegalovirus exposure and HLA in healthy donors. Data came from immunoSEQ multiplex PCR; TCRdb stores just in-frame clones and leaves some out. The table includes 80,000 to 95,000 clones, 80% to 95% detected once. The CDR3 has 15 residues. This receptor was taken from a woman in her thirties in good health and CMV-seropositive. The source material was PBMCs. This chain links TRBV21-1 with TRBJ1-1; the D segment call TRBD1 is taken from the table without a DNA check. TRBV21-1 has pseudogene status. This CDR3 reads CASSAGFRGHTEAFF. The CDR3 coding sequence is TGTGCCAGCAGCGCCGGATTCAGGGGGCACACTGAAGCTTTCTTT.